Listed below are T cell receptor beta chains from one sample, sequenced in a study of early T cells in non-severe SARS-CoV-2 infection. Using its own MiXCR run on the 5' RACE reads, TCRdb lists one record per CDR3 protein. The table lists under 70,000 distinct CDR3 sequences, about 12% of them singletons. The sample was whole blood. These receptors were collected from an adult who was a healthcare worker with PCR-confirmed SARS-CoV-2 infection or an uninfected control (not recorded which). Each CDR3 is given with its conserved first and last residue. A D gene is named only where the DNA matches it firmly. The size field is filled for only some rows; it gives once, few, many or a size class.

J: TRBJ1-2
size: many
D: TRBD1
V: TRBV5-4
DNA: TGTGCCAGCAGCTTGGGCAAGCCCGGGACAGTGGCTTATGGCTACACCTTC
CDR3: CASSLGKPGTVAYGYTF

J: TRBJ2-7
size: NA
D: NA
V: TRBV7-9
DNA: TGTGCCAGCAGCTTAGAGGCAGGGAGTTCCTACGAGCAGTACTTC
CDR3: CASSLEAGSSYEQYF

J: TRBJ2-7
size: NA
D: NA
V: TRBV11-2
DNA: TGTGCCAGCAGCTTAGCTCCCAGCCCCTACGAGCAGTACTTC
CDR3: CASSLAPSPYEQYF

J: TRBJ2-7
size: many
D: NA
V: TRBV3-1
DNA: TGTGCCAGCAGCCCCGGGGTCCGAAACGAGCAGTACTTC
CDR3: CASSPGVRNEQYF

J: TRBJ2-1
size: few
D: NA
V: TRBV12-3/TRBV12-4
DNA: TGTGCCAGCAGTTCCAGGGAGAATGAGCAGTTCTTC
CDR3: CASSSRENEQFF

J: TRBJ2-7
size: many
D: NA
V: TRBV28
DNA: TGTGCCAGCAGGCACGAGGGCTACGAGCAGTACTTC
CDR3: CASRHEGYEQYF

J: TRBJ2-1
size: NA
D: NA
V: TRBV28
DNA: TGTGCCAGCACAGGCTCCTACAATGAGCAGTTCTTC
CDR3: CASTGSYNEQFF

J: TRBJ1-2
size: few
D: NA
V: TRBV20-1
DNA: TGCAGTGCTAGAGGCCGTGGATATGGCTACACCTTC
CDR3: CSARGRGYGYTF

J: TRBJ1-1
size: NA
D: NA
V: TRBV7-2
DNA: TGTGCCAGCAGCTCATTGTACAGGAACACTGAAGCTTTCTTT
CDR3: CASSSLYRNTEAFF

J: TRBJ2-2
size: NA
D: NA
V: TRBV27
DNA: TGTGCCAGCAGGTTGGGGATCGGGGAGCTGTTTTTT
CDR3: CASRLGIGELFF

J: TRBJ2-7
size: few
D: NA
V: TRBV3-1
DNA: TGTGCCAGCAGCCAAGGGGTTGGCAACCCCTACGAGCAGTACTTC
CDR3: CASSQGVGNPYEQYF

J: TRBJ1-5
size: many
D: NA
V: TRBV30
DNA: TGTGCCTGGGTGGAACGAATTTGGGCCTTCCAGCATTTT
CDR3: CAWVERIWAFQHF

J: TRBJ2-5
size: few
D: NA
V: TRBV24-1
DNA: TGTGCCACCAGTGATCCCACAGTGTACCAAGAGACCCAGTACTTC
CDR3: CATSDPTVYQETQYF

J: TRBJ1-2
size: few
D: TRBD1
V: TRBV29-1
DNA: TGCAGCGCCCGACAGGGGGATGGCTACACCTTC
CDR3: CSARQGDGYTF

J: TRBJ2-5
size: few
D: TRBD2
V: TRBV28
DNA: TGTGCCAGCAGTTTAAGGCTAGCGGGAGTTGGAAAGACCCAGTACTTC
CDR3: CASSLRLAGVGKTQYF

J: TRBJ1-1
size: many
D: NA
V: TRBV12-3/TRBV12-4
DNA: TGTGCCAGCAGTTTATTCTTCGGGGACACTGAAGCTTTCTTT
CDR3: CASSLFFGDTEAFF

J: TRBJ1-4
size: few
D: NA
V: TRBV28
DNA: TGTGCCAGCAGTTTGCCCTCAGGGGCGGATGAAAAACTGTTTTTT
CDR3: CASSLPSGADEKLFF

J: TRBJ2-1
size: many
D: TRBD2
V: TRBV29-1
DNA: TGCAGCGTTGAAGGTCCCGGGGGGGATGAGCAGTTCTTC
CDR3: CSVEGPGGDEQFF

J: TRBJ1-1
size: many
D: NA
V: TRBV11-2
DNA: TGTGCCAGCAGCGTGGACGGGAACACTGAAGCTTTCTTT
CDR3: CASSVDGNTEAFF

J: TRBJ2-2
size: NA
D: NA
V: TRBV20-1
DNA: TGCAGTGCTCCCCAGACTTATACCGGGGAGCTGTTTTTT
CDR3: CSAPQTYTGELFF

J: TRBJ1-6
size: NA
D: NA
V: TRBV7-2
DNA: TGTGCCAGTAGCTTATTTTTTGGGGATTCACCCCTCCACTTT
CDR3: CASSLFFGDSPLHF

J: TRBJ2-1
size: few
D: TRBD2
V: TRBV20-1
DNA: TGCAGTGCTAGCCTCCCGGGCGGGGGAATCTCCTACAATGAGCAGTTCTTC
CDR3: CSASLPGGGISYNEQFF

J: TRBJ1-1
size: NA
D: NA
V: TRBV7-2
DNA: TGTGCCAGCAGCTGGGACATTCTCCCGACCACTGAAGCTTTCTTT
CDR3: CASSWDILPTTEAFF

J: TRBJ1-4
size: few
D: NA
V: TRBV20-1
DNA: TGCAGTGCTAGAGATCCGGCGGGAGATGAAAAACTGTTTTTT
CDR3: CSARDPAGDEKLFF

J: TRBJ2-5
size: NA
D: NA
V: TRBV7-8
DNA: TGTGCCAGCAGCAGACGGGGGAGCAAAGAGACCCAGTACTTC
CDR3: CASSRRGSKETQYF

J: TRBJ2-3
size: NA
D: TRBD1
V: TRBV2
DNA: TGTGCCAGCAGCCCCTCCGGGACAGATACAGATACGCAGTATTTT
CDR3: CASSPSGTDTDTQYF

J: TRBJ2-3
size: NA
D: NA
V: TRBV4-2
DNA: TGTGCCAGCAGCGTAACAGTTGGAGGGGCCACAGATACGCAGTATTTT
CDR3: CASSVTVGGATDTQYF

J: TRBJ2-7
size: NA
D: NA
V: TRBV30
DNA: TGTGCCTGCCAGGACGGCCCTACGAAGCAGTACTTC
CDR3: CACQDGPTKQYF

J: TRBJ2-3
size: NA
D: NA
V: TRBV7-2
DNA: TGTGCCAGCAGCTTAGCGCGGGCGGGCACAGATACGCAGTATTTT
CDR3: CASSLARAGTDTQYF

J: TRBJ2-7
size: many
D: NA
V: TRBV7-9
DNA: TGTGCCAGTACTAGGGACCACTACGAGCAGTACTTC
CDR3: CASTRDHYEQYF

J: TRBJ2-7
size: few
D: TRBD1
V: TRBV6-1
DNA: TGTGCCAGCAGGGCGACAGGGTACCTCTACGAGCAGTACTTC
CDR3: CASRATGYLYEQYF

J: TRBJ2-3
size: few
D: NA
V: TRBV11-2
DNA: TGTGCCAGCAGCTTAGATGGAACCCCTCCCCAAACAGATACGCAGTATTTT
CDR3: CASSLDGTPPQTDTQYF

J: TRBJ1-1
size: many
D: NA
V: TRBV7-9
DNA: TGTGCCAGCAGCTCTCAGTTGAACACTGAAGCTTTCTTT
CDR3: CASSSQLNTEAFF

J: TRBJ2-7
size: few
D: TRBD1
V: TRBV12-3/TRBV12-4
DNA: TGTGCCAGCAGTTACGTCCCGGGACAGGGTGGGTACTACGAGCAGTACTTC
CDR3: CASSYVPGQGGYYEQYF

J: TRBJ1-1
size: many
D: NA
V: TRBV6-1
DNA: TGTGCCAGCAGTGGGACACGAATGAACACTGAAGCTTTCTTT
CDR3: CASSGTRMNTEAFF

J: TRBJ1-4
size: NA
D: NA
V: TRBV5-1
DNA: TGCGCCAGCAGTTCCGAAGTGAGCCAAAAACTGTTTTTT
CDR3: CASSSEVSQKLFF

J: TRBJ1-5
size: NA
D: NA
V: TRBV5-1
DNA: TGCGCCAGCAGCCCGGAAGGGGGTCATCAGCCCCAGCATTTT
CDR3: CASSPEGGHQPQHF

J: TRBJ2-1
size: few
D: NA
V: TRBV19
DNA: TGTGCCAGTAGTATGACTAGGGGAGATGAGCAGTTCTTC
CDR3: CASSMTRGDEQFF

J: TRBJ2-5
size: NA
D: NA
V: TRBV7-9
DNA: TGTGCCAGCAGCCCCCTTCCTGGTTACCAAGAGACCCAGTACTTC
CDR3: CASSPLPGYQETQYF

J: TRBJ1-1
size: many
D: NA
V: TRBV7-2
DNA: TGTGCCAGCAGCTTAGAATGGGGGCGCGGGGCTTTCTTT
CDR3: CASSLEWGRGAFF

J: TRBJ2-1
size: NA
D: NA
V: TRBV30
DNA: TGTGCCTGGAAGCGCATGATCTCCTACAATGAGCAGTTCTTC
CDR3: CAWKRMISYNEQFF

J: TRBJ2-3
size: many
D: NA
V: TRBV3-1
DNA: TGTGCCAGCAGCCACTCTTTTTCCGCAGATACGCAGTATTTT
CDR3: CASSHSFSADTQYF

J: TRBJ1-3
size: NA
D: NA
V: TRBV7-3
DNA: TGTGCCAGCTCTATGGACAGAAACACCATATATTTT
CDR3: CASSMDRNTIYF

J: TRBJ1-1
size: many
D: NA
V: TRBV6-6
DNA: TGTGCCAGCAGTTATATCCCCGGGTCTGAAGCTTTCTTT
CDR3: CASSYIPGSEAFF

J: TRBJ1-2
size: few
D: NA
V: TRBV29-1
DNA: TGCAGCGTTGGACAGGAGGGCTATGGCTACACCTTC
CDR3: CSVGQEGYGYTF

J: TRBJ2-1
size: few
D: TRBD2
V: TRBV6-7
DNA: TGTGCCAGCAGTTACTCGAGCAGCGGGAGGATCAATGAGCAGTTCTTC
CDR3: CASSYSSSGRINEQFF

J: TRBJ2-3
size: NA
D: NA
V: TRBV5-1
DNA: TGCGCCAGCAGCTTCGGCATCGGGACAGATACGCAGTATTTT
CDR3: CASSFGIGTDTQYF

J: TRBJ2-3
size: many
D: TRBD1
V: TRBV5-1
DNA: TGCGCCAGCAGCCTAGGACAGGGATTGACAGATACGCAGTATTTT
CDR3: CASSLGQGLTDTQYF

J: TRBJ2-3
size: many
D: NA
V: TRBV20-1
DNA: TGCAGTGCGATTAGCGGAACAGATACGCAGTATTTT
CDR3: CSAISGTDTQYF

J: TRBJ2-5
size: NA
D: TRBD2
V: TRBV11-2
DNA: TGTGCCAGCAGCTTAGTACTAGCGGGCGTCCAAGAGACCCAGTACTTC
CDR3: CASSLVLAGVQETQYF

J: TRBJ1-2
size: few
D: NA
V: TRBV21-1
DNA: TGTGCCAGCAGCAACCAGGCTGGCTACACCTTC
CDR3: CASSNQAGYTF

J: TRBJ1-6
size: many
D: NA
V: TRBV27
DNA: TGTGCCAGCAAAAGCGGGAATTCACCCCTCCACTTT
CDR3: CASKSGNSPLHF

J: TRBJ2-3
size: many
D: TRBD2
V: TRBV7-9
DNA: TGTGCCAGCAGCCCGACTAGCGGGAGTTTTGATACGCAGTATTTT
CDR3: CASSPTSGSFDTQYF

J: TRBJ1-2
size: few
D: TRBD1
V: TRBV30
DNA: TGTGCCTGGAGTCCCGGGACAGTTAACTATGGCTACACCTTC
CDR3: CAWSPGTVNYGYTF